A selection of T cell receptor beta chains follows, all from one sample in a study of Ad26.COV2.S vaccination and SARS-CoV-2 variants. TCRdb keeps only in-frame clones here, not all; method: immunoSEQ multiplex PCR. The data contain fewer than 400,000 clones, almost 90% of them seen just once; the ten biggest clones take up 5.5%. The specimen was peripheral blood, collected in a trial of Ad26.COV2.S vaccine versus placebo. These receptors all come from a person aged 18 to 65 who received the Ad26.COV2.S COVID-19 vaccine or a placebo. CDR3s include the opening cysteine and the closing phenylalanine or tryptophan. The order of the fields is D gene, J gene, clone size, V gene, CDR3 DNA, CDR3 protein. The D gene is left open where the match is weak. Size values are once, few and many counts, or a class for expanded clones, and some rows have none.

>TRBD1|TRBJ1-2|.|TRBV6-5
TGTGCCAGCAGTTACTCCACAGGGACAGTCGGGGGCTACACCTTC
CASSYSTGTVGGYTF
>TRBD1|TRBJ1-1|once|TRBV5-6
TGTGCCAGCGGACAGGGTCGCACTGAAGCTTTCTTT
CASGQGRTEAFF
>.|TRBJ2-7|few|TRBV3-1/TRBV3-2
TGTGCCAGCAGCCGAACGGGCCTTGCGGCTTACGAGCAGTACTTC
CASSRTGLAAYEQYF
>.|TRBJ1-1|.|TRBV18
TGTGCCAGCTCCCTACAGGGTAGCACTGAAGCTTTCTTT
CASSLQGSTEAFF
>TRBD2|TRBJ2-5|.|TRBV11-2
TGTGCCAGCAGCTCAACCGGGACTAGCGTTCGAGAGACCCAGTACTTC
CASSSTGTSVRETQYF
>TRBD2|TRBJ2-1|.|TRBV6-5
TGTGCCAGCACCATACAACATGGAGCGGGAGGGCCCGTGTTCTTC
CASTIQHGAGGPVFF
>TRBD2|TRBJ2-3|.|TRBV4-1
TGCGCCAGCAGCCAGCAAAAAGGGGATGGGGGGGCAGATACGCAGTATTTT
CASSQQKGDGGADTQYF
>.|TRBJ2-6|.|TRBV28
TGTGCCAGCAGTCCCCTGAGCCTCTCTGGGGCCAACGTCCTGACTTTC
CASSPLSLSGANVLTF
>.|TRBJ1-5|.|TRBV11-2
TGTGCCAGCAGCTTACAGGGGAATAGCAATCAGCCCCAGCATTTT
CASSLQGNSNQPQHF
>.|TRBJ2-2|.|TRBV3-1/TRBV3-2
TGTGCCAGCAGCCAAGATCAGGGCTTAGGGGTGAAGATCACCGGGGAGCTGTTTTTT
CASSQDQGLGVKITGELFF
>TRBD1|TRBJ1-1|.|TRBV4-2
TGTGCCAGCAGCCAGGGACAGGGGGTATCGAACACTGAAGCTTTCTTT
CASSQGQGVSNTEAFF
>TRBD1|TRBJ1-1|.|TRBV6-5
TGTGCCAGCAGTTACTTAAGGACAGGGGATACCACTGAAGCTTTCTTT
CASSYLRTGDTTEAFF
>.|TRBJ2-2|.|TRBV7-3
TGTGCCAGCAGTCCAAACACCGGGGAGCTGTTTTTT
CASSPNTGELFF
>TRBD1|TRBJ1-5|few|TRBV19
TGTGCCAGTAGTAAGGAGGGGGCCTTCAATCAGCCCCAGCATTTT
CASSKEGAFNQPQHF
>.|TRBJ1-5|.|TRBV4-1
TGCGCCAGCAGCCAGGACCCTGGAGGTAATCAGCCCCAGCATTTT
CASSQDPGGNQPQHF
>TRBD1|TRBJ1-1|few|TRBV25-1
TGTGCCAGCAGTGCTCGATTAGGACAGGGCGGAAACACTGAAGCTTTCTTT
CASSARLGQGGNTEAFF
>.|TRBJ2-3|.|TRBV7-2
TGTGCCAGCACCCAACTTGGCACAGATACGCAGTATTTT
CASTQLGTDTQYF
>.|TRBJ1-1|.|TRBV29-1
TGCAGCGTCTCACCCCTAGGGGGTTCGCCGAACACTGAAGCTTTCTTT
CSVSPLGGSPNTEAFF